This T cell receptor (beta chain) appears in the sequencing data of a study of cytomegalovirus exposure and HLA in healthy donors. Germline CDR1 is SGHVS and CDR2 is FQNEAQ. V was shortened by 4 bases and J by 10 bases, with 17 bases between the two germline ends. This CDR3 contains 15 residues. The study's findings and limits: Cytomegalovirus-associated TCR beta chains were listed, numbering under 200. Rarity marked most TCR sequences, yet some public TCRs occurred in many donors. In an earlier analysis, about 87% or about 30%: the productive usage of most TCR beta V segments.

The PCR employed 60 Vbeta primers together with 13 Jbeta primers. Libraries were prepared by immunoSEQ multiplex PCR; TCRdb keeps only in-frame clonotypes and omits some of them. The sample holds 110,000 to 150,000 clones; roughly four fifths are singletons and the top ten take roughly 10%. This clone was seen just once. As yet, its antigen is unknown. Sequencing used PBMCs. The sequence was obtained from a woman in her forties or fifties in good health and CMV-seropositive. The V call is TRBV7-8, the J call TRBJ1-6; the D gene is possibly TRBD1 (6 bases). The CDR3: CASSSRGAAGSPLHF. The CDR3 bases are TGTGCCAGCAGCTCCCGGGGGGCGGCGGGATCACCCCTCCACTTT.